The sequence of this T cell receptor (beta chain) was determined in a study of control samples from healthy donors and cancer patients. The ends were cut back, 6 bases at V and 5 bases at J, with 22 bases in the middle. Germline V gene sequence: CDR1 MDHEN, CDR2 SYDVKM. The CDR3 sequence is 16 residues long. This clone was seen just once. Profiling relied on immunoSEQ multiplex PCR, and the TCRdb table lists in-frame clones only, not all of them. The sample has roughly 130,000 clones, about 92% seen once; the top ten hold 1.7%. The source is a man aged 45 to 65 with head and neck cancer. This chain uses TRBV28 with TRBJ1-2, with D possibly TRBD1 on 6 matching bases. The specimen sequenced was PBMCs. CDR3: CASSPQGLPAPYGYTF. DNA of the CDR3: TGTGCCAGCAGCCCCCAGGGGCTACCCGCCCCTTATGGCTACACCTTC.